This TCR beta chain was profiled in a study of CXCR3-negative and CXCR3-positive naive CD8 T cells. Findings and limits, study-wide: Once cells were cryopreserved, CXCR3 expression went down partly, and most assays used fresh PBMCs. CXCR3-expressing naive cells carried TRB CDR3s more hydrophobic than those of CXCR3-negative naive cells.

For this clonotype: As yet, its antigen is unknown.

5' RACE that incorporated UMI labels was used to prepare the TRB cDNA libraries. TCRdb reprocessed the 5' RACE reads; each CDR3 protein has one entry and no DNA is given. The sample shows more than 75,000 distinct CDR3 sequences, and roughly 0.64% sits with its ten largest clones. The CDR3 consists of 15 residues. Germline V gene lookup returns CDR1 MNHEY and CDR2 SVGEGT. Among CD8+ T cells, naive ones were CD45RO-CCR7+CD27+CD95-. The sample consisted of naive CXCR3+ CD8+ T cells from blood. Subset of the sample: CD45RO-CCR7+CD27+CD95- naive CD8+ T cells expressing CXCR3 (TNR3+). The TCR was taken from a human donor in good health. Some clones in this sample may be carry-over from other donors' samples. The chain has TRBV6-2 or TRBV6-3 and TRBJ2-7; the D call of TRBD1 rests on TCRdb alone, since no DNA is present to check it. CDR3 residues: CASSYEDRESYEQYF.